The next 25 T cell receptor beta chains were all read from a single sample in a study of blood T cell repertoires in COVID-19. Profiled with immunoSEQ multiplex PCR; TCRdb holds only in-frame clones, not every one. The sample consists of some 390,000 clones, about 87% of them appearing once. Sequencing was carried out using peripheral blood. These receptors were taken from a woman in her sixties with COVID-19, enrolled during active disease.

The chain links TRBV2 to TRBJ2-2; 8 bases align to TRBD1. The CDR3 spans 15 residues. V shed 7 bases and J 4 bases; nucleotides not matched to a gene: 8. Germline CDR1 SNHLY, CDR2 FYNNEI. DNA for the CDR3: TGTGCCAGCACTGTCGGACAGGGCCGCACCGGGGAGCTGTTTTTT. As protein: CASTVGQGRTGELFF.

This sequence joins TRBV14 and TRBJ2-1, with TRBD2 matching over 8 bases. The germline CDR1 and CDR2 sequences are SGHDN and FVKESK. This CDR3 contains 13 residues. Losses at the gene ends were 4 bases for V and 7 bases for J; bases not matched to a gene: 3. The CDR3 protein is CASSRAGGNEQFF. CDR3 in DNA: TGTGCCAGCAGCCGCGCGGGGGGAAATGAGCAGTTCTTC.

On this clone: An end of the junction does not agree with germline; a read error may underlie this. Distinct nucleotide sequences in the sample also encode this CDR3. V is TRBV6-2 or TRBV6-3 and J is TRBJ2-1, with 9 bases fitting TRBD2. Per the germline V gene, CDR1 is MNHEY and CDR2 is SVGEGT. CDR3 length equals 17 residues. The CDR3 DNA reads as TGTGCCAGCAGTTATTCCCCTTTAGCGGGGGTTTACAACGAGCAGTTCTTC. This codes for CASSYSPLAGVYNEQFF.

This sequence joins TRBV7-3 and TRBJ2-1; 7 bases align to TRBD2. Trimming removed 4 bases from V and 0 bases from J; junction bases left unmatched: 6. This CDR3 has 16 amino acids. The germline gives CDR1 SGHTA, CDR2 FQGTGA. CDR3 in DNA: TGTGCCAGCAGCTCCCGCGGGGGTCGCTCCTACAATGAGCAGTTCTTC. This codes for CASSSRGGRSYNEQFF.

The DNA for the CDR3 is TGTGCCGGACAGGGGTCTGGAAACACCATATATTTT. It codes for CAGQGSGNTIYF. This rearrangement joins TRBV12-3 or TRBV12-4 to TRBJ1-3; 9 bases agree with TRBD1. V shed 11 bases, J shed 1 base, and the junction held 0 bases outside the gene matches. This CDR3 is 12 amino acids long.

The chain joins TRBV19 to TRBJ2-5; 8 nucleotides agree with TRBD1. CDR1 and CDR2 (germline): LNHDA, SQIVND (reference sequence). The CDR3 contains 14 residues. V was pared by 6 bases and J by 4 bases, with 7 bases of the junction left unmatched. This chain's CDR3 is CASRGQGSGETQYF. In DNA form, the CDR3 reads TGTGCCAGTAGAGGACAGGGAAGCGGAGAGACCCAGTACTTC.

This clone appeared a single time. J is TRBJ2-5 and V is TRBV3-1 (or the pseudogene TRBV3-2); D is possibly TRBD2 (6 bases). The germline V gene encodes CDR1 LGHDT and CDR2 YNNKEL (reference sequence). The CDR3 is 15 amino acids. Trimming pared 4 bases from V and 2 bases from J, leaving 14 bases between. For the CDR3, the DNA is TGTGCCAGCAGCCCCCCCCTTCGGGGGCAAGAGACCCAGTACTTC. It codes for CASSPPLRGQETQYF.

With respect to this clone: Other DNA sequences in this specimen translate into the identical CDR3. The genes are TRBV18 and TRBJ2-7; D uncertain. The CDR3 is made up of 12 amino acids. V lost 3 bases to trimming and J lost 3 bases, with 6 bases between them. In germline, CDR1 is KGHSH, CDR2 LQKENI. CDR3 loop: CASSPTLYEQYF. Here the CDR3 DNA reads TGTGCCAGCTCACCGACACTCTACGAGCAGTACTTC.

This sequence joins TRBV7-9 and TRBJ1-1, with 7 bases fitting TRBD1. Trimming removed 5 bases from V and 10 bases from J; junction bases left unmatched: 10. CDR3 length equals 13 residues. Germline V gene data show CDR1 as SEHNR and CDR2 as FQNEAQ (reference sequence). The CDR3 sequence: CASSRTGSLRAFF. In DNA, the CDR3 is TGTGCCAGCAGCAGGACAGGAAGTTTAAGAGCTTTCTTT.

The V gene is TRBV2, the J gene TRBJ2-7; 8 positions match TRBD1. Looked up from germline, CDR1 is SNHLY and CDR2 is FYNNEI. V was clipped by 4 bases and J by 4 bases; unmatched bases: 12. The CDR3 is 16 amino acids. The CDR3 DNA reads as TGTGCCAGCAGTGCTCGTTTGAGACAGGGGAATTACGAGCAGTACTTC. Its protein product is CASSARLRQGNYEQYF.

The chain has TRBV9 and TRBJ2-3, with TRBD2 identical over 13 bases. V lost 6 bases, J lost 2 bases, and 3 bases stayed unmatched. This CDR3 comprises 15 residues. Germline lookup yields CDR1 SGDLS and CDR2 YYNGEE. This CDR3 is CASTTSGGVTDTQYF. CDR3 DNA: TGTGCCAGCACCACTAGCGGGGGGGTCACAGATACGCAGTATTTT.

The gene calls are TRBV5-4 and TRBJ2-3, with TRBD2 matching 9 bases. Losses at the gene ends were 1 base for V and 0 bases for J; bases not matched to a gene: 6. Looked up from germline, CDR1 is SGHNT and CDR2 is YYREEE (reference sequence). The CDR3 consists of 17 residues. The CDR3 DNA reads TGTGCCAGCAGCTTGATGCGGGGGGGCTTTAGCACAGATACGCAGTATTTT. Its protein is CASSLMRGGFSTDTQYF.

V gene TRBV7-2 combines with J gene TRBJ2-5; D may be TRBD1 (6 bases). The CDR3 is 13 residues long. V lost 3 bases and J 3 bases, leaving 8 bases between the germline ends. Looked up from germline, CDR1 is SGHTA and CDR2 is FQGNSA. CDR3 coding DNA: TGTGCCAGCAGCTTGAACAGGGAAGAGACCCAGTACTTC. It codes for CASSLNREETQYF.

This rearrangement joins TRBV29-1 to TRBJ2-1, with 13 bases lining up with TRBD2. Trimming took 7 bases from V and 6 from J; bases not matched to a gene: 6. CDR3 length: 14 amino acids. CDR1 is SQVTM, CDR2 ANQGSEA, per germline. DNA of the CDR3: TGCAGCGGCTCCGGGACTAGCGGGATCAATGAGCAGTTCTTC. This encodes CSGSGTSGINEQFF.

The rearrangement joins TRBV9 to TRBJ1-1, with D unclear. Germline CDR1 and CDR2: SGDLS and YYNGEE. V gave up 3 bases and J gave up 4 bases, with 10 bases separating them. The CDR3 is made up of 13 amino acids. The CDR3 region has the DNA TGTGCCAGCAGCGCCGAATCTAGCACTGAAGCTTTCTTT. This codes for CASSAESSTEAFF.

Written as DNA, the CDR3 is TGTGCCAGCAGTGGACTACGCTCCTACAATGAGCAGTTCTTC. Amino acids: CASSGLRSYNEQFF. The V and J genes are TRBV2 and TRBJ2-1; tentatively, D is TRBD2 (5 bases). V shed 4 bases and J shed 0 bases, with 7 bases lying between them. This CDR3 contains 14 residues. In germline, CDR1 is SNHLY, CDR2 FYNNEI.

This clone was seen only a few times. This chain joins TRBV19 and TRBJ1-1; 7 bases map to TRBD1. From germline, CDR1 is LNHDA and CDR2 SQIVND (reference sequence). V lost 3 bases to trimming and J lost 1 base; unmatched junction nucleotides: 11. The CDR3 contains 17 residues. DNA of the CDR3: TGTGCCAGTAGTATGATTCACAGGGGCGCCGGGAACACTGAAGCTTTCTTT. Residues: CASSMIHRGAGNTEAFF.

This rearrangement joins TRBV9 to TRBJ1-2; TRBD1 aligns across 11 bases. V trimming: 3 bases; J trimming: 2 bases; junction bases outside the gene matches: 3. The CDR3 runs to 15 residues. CDR1 is SGDLS and CDR2 is YYNGEE in the germline V gene. The CDR3 sequence is CASSAGTGGNYGYTF. Written as DNA, the CDR3 is TGTGCCAGCAGCGCCGGGACAGGGGGAAACTATGGCTACACCTTC.

V usage is TRBV4-2 and J usage is TRBJ1-6, with 9 bases fitting TRBD1. This CDR3 has 16 amino acids. CDR1 is LGHNA, CDR2 YNFKEQ, per germline. V was pared by 4 bases and J by 8 bases, with 9 bases of the junction left unmatched. The CDR3 reads CASSPRTGEYDSPLHF. The CDR3 nucleotides read TGTGCCAGCAGCCCCCGGACAGGGGAATATGATTCACCCCTCCACTTT.

This clone was observed a single time. V is TRBV4-1 and J is TRBJ1-4, with no clear D. Germline-derived CDR1 and CDR2 are MGHRA and YSYEKL. The CDR3 sequence is 16 residues long. V was cut by 1 base and J by 3 bases, with 12 bases left in between. CDR3 region: CASSQAPSRANEKLFF. The DNA of the CDR3 is TGCGCCAGCAGCCAAGCCCCGTCCCGGGCTAATGAAAAACTGTTTTTT.

The table lists this clone with a few counts. This sequence joins TRBV6-1 and TRBJ1-3; D remains ambiguous. Germline CDR1 and CDR2: MNHNS and SASEGT. The V end was cut by 2 bases, the J end by 2 bases, with 4 bases between. The CDR3 loop spans 13 amino acids. CDR3 amino acids: CASSEWPGNTIYF. The CDR3 coding sequence is TGTGCCAGCAGTGAATGGCCTGGAAACACCATATATTTT.

The CDR3 loop reads CASSLALGLDEQYF. The CDR3 DNA follows: TGTGCCAGCAGCTTAGCTCTGGGGCTCGACGAGCAGTACTTC. This chain joins TRBV7-9 and TRBJ2-7; TRBD1 is a possible D gene (5 bases). V was trimmed by 0 bases and J by 5 bases, leaving 11 bases between them. Germline-derived CDR1 and CDR2 are SEHNR and FQNEAQ (reference sequence). CDR3 length: 14 residues.

The chain links TRBV12-5 to TRBJ1-5, with 7 bases matching TRBD1. The junction had 10 bases not matched to a gene; V was cut back by 4 bases and J by 4 bases. In germline, CDR1 is LGHNT, CDR2 FRNRAP. This CDR3 is 16 amino acids long. The CDR3 loop is CASGSGAPGGNQPQHF. The CDR3 DNA reads as TGTGCTAGTGGTTCCGGGGCCCCAGGGGGGAATCAGCCCCAGCATTTT.

The chain has TRBV2 and TRBJ2-1, with D tentatively TRBD1 (5 bases). The ends were cut back, 7 bases at V and 0 bases at J, with 13 bases in the middle. In germline, CDR1 is SNHLY, CDR2 FYNNEI. The CDR3 runs 15 residues. CDR3 sequence reads: CASKSTQGSYNEQFF. The CDR3 DNA follows: TGTGCCAGCAAAAGCACCCAGGGCTCCTACAATGAGCAGTTCTTC.

CDR3 in amino acids: CASSRGDQETQYF. The CDR3 DNA reads as TGTGCCAGCAGCCGCGGGGACCAAGAGACCCAGTACTTC. The V gene is TRBV4-2, the J gene TRBJ2-5; D is perhaps TRBD2 (6 bases). Germline V gene lookup returns CDR1 LGHNA and CDR2 YNFKEQ. Trimming removed 4 bases from V and 0 bases from J, with 6 bases in between. The CDR3 runs 13 residues.